The entry that follows covers one T cell receptor beta chain sequence. Antigen unknown. The data stem from a study of cytomegalovirus exposure and HLA in healthy donors. Study conclusions and caveats: Analyses of presence/absence relied on an assumption of roughly uniform sequencing depth across donors. Reportedly, fewer N-insertions than the approximately 700-donor mean appeared in an Asian-associated ancestry cluster in a later analysis. When analyzed later, the rates of TCR association showed variation by HLA locus, with DRB1 the most and HLA-C the fewest. For most subjects, TCR beta sequences were reported to predict HLA-A and HLA-B alleles with accuracy.

PCR used 60 Vbeta primers and 13 Jbeta primers. Libraries were prepared by immunoSEQ multiplex PCR; TCRdb keeps only in-frame clonotypes and omits some of them. The sample shows roughly 200,000 clones, about four fifths of them seen only once. The receptor's source is a middle-aged man in good health and CMV-seropositive. Sequencing was performed on PBMCs.

CDR3 region: CASSFWGRNTDTQYF. The CDR3 DNA is TGTGCCAGCAGCTTCTGGGGCAGGAACACAGATACGCAGTATTTT. The V call is TRBV13, the J call TRBJ2-3; D perhaps matches TRBD1 (5 bases). The V gene's germline CDR1 is PRHDT and CDR2 FYEKMQ (reference sequence). The germline V and J ends were trimmed by 3 bases and 2 bases, with 12 bases remaining between them. This CDR3 contains 15 residues.